Listed below are T cell receptor beta chains from one sample, sequenced in a study of T cell responses to AZD1222 COVID-19 vaccine. TCRdb's table, derived via immunoSEQ multiplex PCR, lists solely in-frame clones and lacks some. This sample has over 110,000 clones, with roughly 92% found just once. This sample comprised peripheral blood, obtained on day 0 of AZD1222 vaccination. The receptors derive from an adult in good health. Each CDR3 is given with its conserved first and last residue. The D gene is left open where the match is weak.

J gene,D gene,V gene,CDR3 DNA,CDR3 protein
TRBJ2-4,NA,TRBV2,TGTGCCAGCATCCCTCCTATAGCCAAAAACATTCAGTACTTC,CASIPPIAKNIQYF
TRBJ2-3,NA,TRBV6-5,TGTGCCAGCAGTTACGGCGGGGGCGGGGTAGATACGCAGTATTTT,CASSYGGGGVDTQYF
TRBJ1-4,NA,TRBV6-5,TGTGCCAGCAGTCCCGGGGCTGGGTCGGGAAAACTGTTTTTT,CASSPGAGSGKLFF
TRBJ1-4,NA,TRBV27,TGTGCCAGCAGTTCCAGACAGTGGGCTAATGAAAAACTGTTTTTT,CASSSRQWANEKLFF
TRBJ1-4,NA,TRBV7-2,TGTGCCAGCAGCTTCTCCGGGACGGCTAATGAAAAACTGTTTTTT,CASSFSGTANEKLFF
TRBJ1-5,NA,TRBV27,TGTGCCAGCAGCTCCTTAGACGGCGATAGCAATCAGCCCCAGCATTTT,CASSSLDGDSNQPQHF
TRBJ1-2,NA,TRBV2,TGTGCCAGCAGAGGAGGGGTGGGCTATGGCTACACCTTC,CASRGGVGYGYTF
TRBJ2-7,TRBD2,TRBV5-1,TGCGCCAGCAGCTCCGGACTAGCGGGAATCGGCTCCATGGGTGAGCAGTACTTC,CASSSGLAGIGSMGEQYF
TRBJ1-4,TRBD1,TRBV10-3,TGTGCCATCAGTGCTCGGGACAGGGAAAAACTGTTTTTT,CAISARDREKLFF
TRBJ1-2,NA,TRBV2,TGTGCCAGCAAGCAAGACAGGTACCCTAACTATGGCTACACCTTC,CASKQDRYPNYGYTF
TRBJ2-7,TRBD2,TRBV28,TGTGCCAGCAGTTTGTGGACTAGCGGGACCCCTGACGAGCAGTACTTC,CASSLWTSGTPDEQYF
TRBJ2-7,NA,TRBV7-9,TGTGCCAGCAGCGGATCAGGGGGGCCAACGGGGGAGCAGTACTTC,CASSGSGGPTGEQYF